The present TCR beta chain was sequenced within a study of OX40 agonist ivuxolimab in advanced cancers. Whole-study context: Patients in dose escalation had liver, melanoma, kidney or head and neck cancers.

If patients had autoimmune disease history or systemic immunosuppression, they were excluded. The table came from immunoSEQ multiplex PCR; TCRdb's copy has only in-frame clones and leaves some out. The sample has about 54,000 clones; 91% are singletons. The CDR3 sequence is 13 residues long. Trimming stripped 4 bases from V and 2 bases from J, with 8 bases between. Per the germline V gene, CDR1 is PRHDT and CDR2 is FYEKMQ (reference sequence). This chain uses TRBV13 with TRBJ2-5; tentative D call: TRBD2 (6 bases). The clonotype was recovered from an adult with an advanced solid tumor such as melanoma, head and neck, liver or kidney cancer. The source material was CD4+ or CD8+ T cells sorted from blood, sampled in a trial of the OX40 agonist ivuxolimab. The CDR3 loop reads CASSSAGQETQYF. CDR3 coding DNA: TGTGCCAGCAGCTCTGCGGGGCAAGAGACCCAGTACTTC. Filled out from reference TRBV13 and TRBJ2-5, the complete variable domain reads AAGVIQSPRHLIKEKRETATLKCYPIPRHDTVYWYQQGPGQDPQFLISFYEKMQSDKGSIPDRFSAQQFSDYHSELNMSSLELGDSALYFCASSSAGQETQYFGPGTRLLVL.